This T cell receptor beta chain was observed in a study of blood T cell repertoires in COVID-19. V lost 5 bases and J lost 2; bases outside the gene matches: 10. This CDR3 contains 16 residues. Germline values: CDR1 SGHVT, CDR2 SQSDAQ. Clones were read by immunoSEQ multiplex PCR, and TCRdb kept only the in-frame ones, dropping some. Counted here are about 290,000 clones, approximately 89% occurring once; the ten biggest clones make up 11%. The chain combines TRBV7-4 with TRBJ2-7; 9 positions match TRBD2. The TCR originated in a woman in her twenties or thirties with COVID-19, enrolled during active disease. The sequenced sample consisted of peripheral blood. The CDR3, as DNA: TGTGCCAGCAGCCCTAAACTCAGCGGGGGGACCTACGAGCAGTACTTC. It encodes CASSPKLSGGTYEQYF.